The T cell receptor beta chain under discussion was sequenced for a study of blood T cells in healthy people across ages. Sample-barcoded 5' priming and a J-beta primer mix drove a second PCR of about 6 to 12 cycles. MiXCR, run by TCRdb on the 5' RACE reads, gives a single entry per CDR3 protein. The repertoire consists of 700,000 or so distinct CDR3 sequences, with about 24% occurring once and the leading ten covering about 22%. On this clonotype: As yet, its antigen is unknown.

There were healthy Caucasian individuals from Russia, aged 6 to 90, serving as donors. Broader study findings: Observed TCR beta diversity per million T cells went down as age went up. This fall followed a roughly linear course with age. Aged donors had fewer naive CD4+ cells and lower diversity than long-lived donors.

This CDR3 has 14 amino acids. CDR1 is SGHTA and CDR2 is FQGNSA in the germline V gene. Deletions cut 5 bases from V and 5 bases from J, with 10 bases between. The specimen was blood. This receptor was obtained from a man aged 65 to 85 in good health. This chain uses TRBV7-2 with TRBJ1-6; D not certain. In DNA, the CDR3 is TGTGCCAGCAGCCCGAAGGCCCATAATTCACCCCTCCACTTT. As protein: CASSPKAHNSPLHF. The whole variable domain, remainder taken from reference TRBV7-2 and TRBJ1-6, is GAGVSQSPSNKVTEKGKDVELRCDPISGHTALYWYRQSLGQGLEFLIYFQGNSAPDKSGLPSDRFSAERTGGSVSTLTIQRTQQEDSAVYLCASSPKAHNSPLHFGNGTRLTVT.